One T cell receptor (beta chain) is described in this entry. Its antigen remains unidentified. This sample stems from a study of OX40 agonist ivuxolimab in advanced cancers. Sequenced by immunoSEQ multiplex PCR; TCRdb stores in-frame clones only, minus some. The table shows about 36,000 clones, with about four fifths occurring only once. CDR1 is MNHNS, CDR2 SASEGT, per germline. The CDR3 extends over 13 amino acids. The germline V and J ends were trimmed by 3 bases and 0 bases, with 2 bases remaining between them. General study findings and limits: There was clonal expansion of CD4+ and CD8+ blood T cells by week 6 at 0.1 to 3.0 mg/kg. Compared with CD4+, CD8+ T cells on average had more expanded clones.

The sequence came from an adult with an advanced solid tumor such as melanoma, head and neck, liver or kidney cancer. The sequencing used CD4+ or CD8+ T cells sorted from blood, collected in a trial of the OX40 agonist ivuxolimab. The rearrangement links TRBV6-1 to TRBJ1-4; D not resolved. The CDR3 sequence is CASSDSTNEKLFF. Here the CDR3 DNA reads TGTGCCAGCAGTGACTCAACTAATGAAAAACTGTTTTTT.